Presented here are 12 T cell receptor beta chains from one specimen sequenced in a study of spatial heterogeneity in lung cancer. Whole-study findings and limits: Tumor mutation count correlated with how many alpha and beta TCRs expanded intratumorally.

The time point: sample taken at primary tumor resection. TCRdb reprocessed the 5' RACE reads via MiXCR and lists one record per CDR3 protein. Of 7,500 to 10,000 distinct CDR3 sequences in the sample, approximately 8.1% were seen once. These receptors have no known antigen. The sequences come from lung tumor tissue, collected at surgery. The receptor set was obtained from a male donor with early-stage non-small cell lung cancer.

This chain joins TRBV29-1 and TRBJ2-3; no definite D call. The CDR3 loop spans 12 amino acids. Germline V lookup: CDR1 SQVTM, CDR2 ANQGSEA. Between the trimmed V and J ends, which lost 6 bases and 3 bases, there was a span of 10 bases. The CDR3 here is CSVPTGTDTQYF. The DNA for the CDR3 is TGCAGCGTACCGACTGGGACAGATACGCAGTATTTT.

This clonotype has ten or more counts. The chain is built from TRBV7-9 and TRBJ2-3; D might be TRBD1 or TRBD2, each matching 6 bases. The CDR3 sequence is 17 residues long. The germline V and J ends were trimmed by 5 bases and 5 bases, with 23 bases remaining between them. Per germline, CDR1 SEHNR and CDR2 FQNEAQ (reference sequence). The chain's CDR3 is CASSQGWVLAAGDTQYF. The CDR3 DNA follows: TGTGCCAGCAGCCAGGGGTGGGTACTAGCCGCGGGAGATACGCAGTATTTT.

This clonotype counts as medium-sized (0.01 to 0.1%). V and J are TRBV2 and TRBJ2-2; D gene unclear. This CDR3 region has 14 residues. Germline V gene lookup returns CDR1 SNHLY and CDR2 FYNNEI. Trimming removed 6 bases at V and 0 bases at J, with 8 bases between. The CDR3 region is CASRIDTNTGELFF. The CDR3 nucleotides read TGTGCCAGCAGGATAGATACGAACACCGGGGAGCTGTTTTTT.

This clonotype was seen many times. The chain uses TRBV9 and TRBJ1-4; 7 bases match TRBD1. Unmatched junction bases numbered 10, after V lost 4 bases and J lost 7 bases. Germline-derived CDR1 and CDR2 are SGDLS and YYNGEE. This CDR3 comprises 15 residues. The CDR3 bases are TGTGCCAGCAGCCGGGCGACAGGGATAATTGAAAAACTGTTTTTT. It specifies CASSRATGIIEKLFF.

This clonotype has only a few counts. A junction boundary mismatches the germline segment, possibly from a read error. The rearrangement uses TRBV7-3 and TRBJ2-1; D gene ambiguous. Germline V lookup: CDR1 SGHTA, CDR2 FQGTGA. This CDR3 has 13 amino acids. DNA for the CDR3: TGTGTCAGCAGCTTAAGGAGAGCCACTGAGCAGTTCTTC. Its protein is CVSSLRRATEQFF. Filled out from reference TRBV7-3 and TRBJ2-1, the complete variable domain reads GAGVSQTPSNKVTEKGKYVELRCDPISGHTALYWYRQSLGQGPEFLIYFQGTGAADDSGLPNDRFFAVRPEGSVSTLKIQRTERGDSAVYLCVSSLRRATEQFFGPGTRLTVL.

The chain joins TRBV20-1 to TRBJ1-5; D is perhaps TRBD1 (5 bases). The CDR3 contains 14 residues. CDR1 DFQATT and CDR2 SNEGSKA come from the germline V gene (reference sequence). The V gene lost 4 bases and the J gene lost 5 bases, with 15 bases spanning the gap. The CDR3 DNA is TGCAGTGCTATTTTAAGGCAGGGTTATCAGCCCCAGCATTTT. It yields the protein CSAILRQGYQPQHF.

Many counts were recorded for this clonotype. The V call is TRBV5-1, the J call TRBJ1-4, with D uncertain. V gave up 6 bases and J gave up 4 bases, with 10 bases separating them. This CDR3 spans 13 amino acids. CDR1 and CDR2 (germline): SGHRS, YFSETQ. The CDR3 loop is CASTDGFNEKLFF. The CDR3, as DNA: TGCGCCAGCACCGACGGTTTTAATGAAAAACTGTTTTTT.

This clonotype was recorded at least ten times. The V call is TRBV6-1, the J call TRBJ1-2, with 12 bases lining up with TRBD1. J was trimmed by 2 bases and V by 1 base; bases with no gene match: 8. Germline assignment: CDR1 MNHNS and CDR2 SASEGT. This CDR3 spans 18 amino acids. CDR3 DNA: TGTGCCAGCAGTGAAGTCAGGGGACAGGGGGCGCCGAACTATGGCTACACCTTC. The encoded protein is CASSEVRGQGAPNYGYTF.

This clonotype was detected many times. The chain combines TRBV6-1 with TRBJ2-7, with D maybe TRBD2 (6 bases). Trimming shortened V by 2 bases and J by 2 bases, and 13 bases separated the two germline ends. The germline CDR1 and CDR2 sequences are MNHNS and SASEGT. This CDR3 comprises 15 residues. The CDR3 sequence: CASSELAGQPYEQYF. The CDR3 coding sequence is TGTGCCAGCAGTGAATTGGCGGGGCAGCCCTACGAGCAGTACTTC.

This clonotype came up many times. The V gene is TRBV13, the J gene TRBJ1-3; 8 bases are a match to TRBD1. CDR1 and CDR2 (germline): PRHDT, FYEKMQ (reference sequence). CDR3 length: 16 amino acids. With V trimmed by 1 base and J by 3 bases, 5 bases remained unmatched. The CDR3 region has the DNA TGTGCCAGCAGCTTAGCTGAGACAGGGGATGGAAACACCATATATTTT. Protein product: CASSLAETGDGNTIYF.

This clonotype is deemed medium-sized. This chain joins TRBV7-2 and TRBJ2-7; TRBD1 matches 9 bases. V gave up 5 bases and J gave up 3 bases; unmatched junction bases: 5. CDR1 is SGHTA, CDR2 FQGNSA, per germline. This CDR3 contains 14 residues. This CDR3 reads CASSRRTGDYEQYF. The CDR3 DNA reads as TGTGCCAGCAGCCGACGGACAGGGGACTACGAGCAGTACTTC.

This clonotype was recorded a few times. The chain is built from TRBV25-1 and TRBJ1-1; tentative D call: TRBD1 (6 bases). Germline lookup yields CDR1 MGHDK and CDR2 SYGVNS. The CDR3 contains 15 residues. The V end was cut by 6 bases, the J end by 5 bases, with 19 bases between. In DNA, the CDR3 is TGTGCCAGCAGACCCACGACAGGAGGTAGTACTGAAGCTTTCTTT. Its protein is CASRPTTGGSTEAFF.